The next 4 T cell receptor beta chains were all read from a single sample in a study of CD8+CD57+ T cells in acquired aplastic anemia. Patients included in sequencing had previously demonstrated CD8+CD57+ cell expansion by flow cytometry. The study profiled TCR beta VDJ and CDR3 using genomic DNA as template. From the reads, TCRdb called clonotypes with MiXCR, one entry per CDR3 protein. Seen here are about 260,000 distinct CDR3 sequences, approximately 80% observed once, and the top ten hold around 40%. Source material: sorted CD4+, CD8+, or CD8+CD57+ T cells (not recorded which) from PBMCs. The source is a human donor with aplastic anemia.

This chain joins TRBV7-8 and TRBJ2-5; perhaps TRBD1 as D (5 bases). Per germline, CDR1 SGHVS and CDR2 FQNEAQ. The CDR3 runs to 14 residues. V lost 5 bases and J lost 9, with 19 bases in between. This CDR3 is CASSIDGAQQSQYF. The CDR3 DNA sequence: TGTGCCAGCAGCATAGATGGGGCGCAGCAGTCCCAGTACTTC. Based on the CDR3 plus reference TRBV7-8 and TRBJ2-5, the full variable domain is GAGVSQSPRYKVAKRGQDVALRCDPISGHVSLFWYQQALGQGPEFLTYFQNEAQLDKSGLPSDRFFAERPEGSVSTLKIQRTQQEDSAVYLCASSIDGAQQSQYFGPGTRLLVL.

CDR3: CASSFRREGTQYF. CDR3 coding DNA: TGTGCCAGCAGCTTCCGGCGCGAAGGTACGCAGTATTTT. The chain carries TRBV7-8 and TRBJ2-3; D unclear. This CDR3 has 13 amino acids. Trimming removed 3 bases at V and 8 bases at J, with 12 bases between. CDR1 is SGHVS and CDR2 is FQNEAQ in the germline V gene.

In its sample, this clonotype was seen once. V is TRBV9 and J is TRBJ2-1, with D perhaps TRBD2 (5 bases). The CDR3 totals 13 residues. Germline V gene data show CDR1 as SGDLS and CDR2 as YYNGEE. Between the trimmed V and J ends, which lost 1 base and 8 bases, there was a span of 10 bases. The CDR3 protein is CASSVSHGDEQFF. Here the CDR3 DNA reads TGTGCCAGCAGCGTATCCCACGGGGATGAGCAGTTCTTC.

This chain links TRBV19 with TRBJ2-1, with D hard to call. The V gene's germline CDR1 is LNHDA and CDR2 SQIVND (reference sequence). V shed 1 base and J shed 5 bases, with 6 bases lying between them. The CDR3 spans 13 residues. CDR3 residues: CASSIARNNEQFF. In nucleotides, the CDR3 is TGTGCCAGTAGTATAGCCCGTAACAATGAGCAGTTCTTC. The variable domain in full, with the rest retrieved from reference TRBV19 and TRBJ2-1, is DGGITQSPKYLFRKEGQNVTLSCEQNLNHDAMYWYRQDPGQGLRLIYYSQIVNDFQKGDIAEGYSVSREKKESFPLTVTSAQKNPTAFYLCASSIARNNEQFFGPGTRLTVL.